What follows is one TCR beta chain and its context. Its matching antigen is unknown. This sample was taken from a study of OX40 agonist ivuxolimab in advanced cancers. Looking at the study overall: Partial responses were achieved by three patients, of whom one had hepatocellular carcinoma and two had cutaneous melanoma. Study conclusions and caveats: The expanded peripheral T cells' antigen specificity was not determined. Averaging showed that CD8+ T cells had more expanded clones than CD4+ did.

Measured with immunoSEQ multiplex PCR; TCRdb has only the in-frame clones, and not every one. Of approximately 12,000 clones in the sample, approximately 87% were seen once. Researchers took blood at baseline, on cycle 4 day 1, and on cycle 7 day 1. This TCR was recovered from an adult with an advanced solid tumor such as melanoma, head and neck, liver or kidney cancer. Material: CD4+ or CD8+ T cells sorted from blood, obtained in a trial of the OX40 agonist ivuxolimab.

CDR3 in amino acids: CATPDRRTPGELFF. CDR3 nucleotide sequence: TGTGCCACTCCGGACAGGAGGACACCCGGGGAGCTGTTTTTT. The genes are TRBV15 and TRBJ2-2; 7 positions agree with TRBD1. J gave up 6 bases and V 9 bases, and 10 bases lay outside the gene matches. There are 14 residues in the CDR3. Germline CDR1 reads LNHNV; CDR2 reads YYDKDF (reference sequence).